Listed below are T cell receptor beta chains from one sample, sequenced in a study of blood T cells in healthy people across ages. TCRdb analysed the 5' RACE reads with MiXCR anew, one entry per CDR3 protein. This table holds some 1.5 million distinct CDR3 sequences, roughly 27% found once. Sequencing was carried out using blood. The receptors derive from a woman in her thirties in good health. Both conserved end residues are trimmed from each CDR3. A clone size is listed for some rows: how often the clone was seen (once, few, many), or a class if it is expanded.

v_gene	j_gene	abundance	CDR3aa
TRBV20-1	TRBJ2-1	many	SAGTRSYNEQF
TRBV21-1	TRBJ1-2	.	ASSIDRGLYNYGYT
TRBV10-3	TRBJ2-7	.	AITRGGSYEQY
TRBV5-1	TRBJ2-7	.	ASGLESGSSYEQY
TRBV3-1	TRBJ1-2	few	ASSQDYGTNYGYT
TRBV2	TRBJ2-1	.	ASSGARGQYNEQF
TRBV7-2	TRBJ2-7	many	ASSLAPFFSYEQY
TRBV27	TRBJ1-2	few	ASTSHNRGQDGYT
TRBV12-3/TRBV12-4	TRBJ2-6	few	ASSSGTGPLSGANVLT
TRBV14	TRBJ2-7	.	ASSRGRRDYEQY
TRBV5-1	TRBJ2-7	.	ASSLTRDRAPDFNEQY
TRBV28	TRBJ1-2	.	ASSIPELYGYT
TRBV6-6	TRBJ2-1	few	ASSLNRPSGRGEQF
TRBV12-3/TRBV12-4	TRBJ2-4	many	ASSPGRFVGTGQDIQY
TRBV20-1	TRBJ2-1	few	SAKDSGPYNEQF
TRBV10-3	TRBJ2-3	.	AISESQRTTDTQY
TRBV3-1	TRBJ2-7	.	ASSRPGQITYEQY
TRBV5-1	TRBJ1-4	many	ASSLEGVYEKLF
TRBV2	TRBJ1-5	few	ASRETQYSNQPQH
TRBV5-5	TRBJ2-7	many	ASSSTTQGYEQY
TRBV20-1	TRBJ1-5	.	SARDPAGPQH
TRBV7-2	TRBJ2-7	.	ASSSTTLAGVRYEQY
TRBV18	TRBJ2-7	.	ASSPSSGGPYEQY
TRBV3-1	TRBJ2-7	.	ASSRDGEHYEQY
TRBV7-9	TRBJ2-3	.	ASSAPDREVTDTQY
TRBV20-1	TRBJ2-1	many	SASTLAGDNEQF